This is a list of T cell receptor beta chains from one sample in a study of T cells in Graves' hyperthyroidism and ophthalmopathy. TCRdb passed the multiplex PCR reads through MiXCR, listing each CDR3 protein once. The table has under 550,000 distinct CDR3 sequences, about 13% seen once. Sequences were obtained from blood. The receptors here all came from a woman between 18 and 29 years old with Graves' hyperthyroidism. Each CDR3 is given with its conserved first and last residue. Each record gives: clone size, J gene, D gene, V gene, CDR3 DNA, CDR3 protein. D genes are given only for firm matches. Expanded clones get a size class; other rows say once, few or many, or leave the size out.

many | TRBJ2-1 | - | TRBV6-1 | TGTGCCAGCAGTTACATGACGGTTGGTGAGCAGTTCTTC | CASSYMTVGEQFF
- | TRBJ2-7 | TRBD1 | TRBV18 | TGTGCCAGCTCACCAAGGGGGACAGGTTACGAGCAGTACTTC | CASSPRGTGYEQYF
many | TRBJ1-1 | - | TRBV18 | TGTGCCAGCTCACCCTCTTCACAGAACACTGAAGCTTTCTTT | CASSPSSQNTEAFF
many | TRBJ2-3 | TRBD2 | TRBV5-1 | TGCGCCAGCAGCTTGGCCTTAGGGACTAGCGGAGGAGATACGCAGTATTTT | CASSLALGTSGGDTQYF
few | TRBJ1-4 | TRBD1 | TRBV7-9 | TGTGCCAGCAGCTTAATAGGGGGCGAAAAACTGTTTTTT | CASSLIGGEKLFF
many | TRBJ2-7 | TRBD2 | TRBV27 | TGTGCCAGCAGTCAGACCCTAGCGGGAGTGTCCTACGAGCAGTACTTC | CASSQTLAGVSYEQYF
few | TRBJ2-6 | - | TRBV7-6 | TGTGCCAGCAGCTTAGGGGCATTTGGGGCCAACGTCCTGACTTTC | CASSLGAFGANVLTF
many | TRBJ1-1 | - | TRBV3-1 | TGTGCCAGCAGCCAAACAGGGCCAATGAACACTGAAGCTTTCTTT | CASSQTGPMNTEAFF
few | TRBJ1-2 | TRBD1 | TRBV27 | TGTGCCACCCAAACCCGGGACAGGGCAAGTCGAGGCTACACCTTC | CATQTRDRASRGYTF
- | TRBJ1-3 | - | TRBV15 | TGTGCCACCAGCGCCCGGAGGGGGAGGACTGGAAACACCATATATTTT | CATSARRGRTGNTIYF
many | TRBJ1-1 | - | TRBV12-5 | TGTGCTAGTGGTTTGACCCTTAACACTGAAGCTTTCTTT | CASGLTLNTEAFF
few | TRBJ2-3 | - | TRBV24-1 | TGTGCCACTTCGACAGGTAGCACAGATACGCAGTATTTT | CATSTGSTDTQYF
- | TRBJ2-5 | TRBD1 | TRBV5-1 | TGCGCCAGCAGCGACGGACAGGGGCTGGGGTACTTC | CASSDGQGLGYF
- | TRBJ2-7 | TRBD1 | TRBV7-2 | TGTGCCAGCAGCCTCCAGCCGGGACAGGGGACTAGGGAGCAGTACTTC | CASSLQPGQGTREQYF
many | TRBJ2-7 | TRBD1 | TRBV5-1 | TGCGCCAGCAGCTTGGAGGGACAGGGCTCCTACGAGCAGTACTTC | CASSLEGQGSYEQYF
- | TRBJ1-6 | TRBD1 | TRBV7-2 | TGTGCCAGCAGCCCACAGGGGTCGAATTCACCCCTCCACTTT | CASSPQGSNSPLHF
- | TRBJ2-7 | - | TRBV27 | TGTGCCAGCGGTGGTTCGAGCAAACCATACGAGCAGTACTTC | CASGGSSKPYEQYF
many | TRBJ1-1 | TRBD1 | TRBV28 | TGTGCCAGCAGTTTTACCGGACAGGGGGCTGTTACTGAAGCTTTCTTT | CASSFTGQGAVTEAFF
- | TRBJ1-2 | - | TRBV3-1 | TGTGCCAGCAGTCCGGACGGTCTAGGGGGCTACACCTTC | CASSPDGLGGYTF
many | TRBJ2-5 | - | TRBV28 | TGTGCCAGCAGTTTTAGCGGTGGCCAGAATGTGGGATTGGTTTTGTCCGAGACCCAGTACTTC | CASSFSGGQNVGLVLSETQYF
- | TRBJ1-6 | - | TRBV6-1 | TGTGCCAGCAGGGCGACAGGAAATAATTCACCCCTCCACTTT | CASRATGNNSPLHF
- | TRBJ2-7 | TRBD2 | TRBV27 | TGTGCCAGCAGGGAGGGACTAGCGGGGTCCTTCGAGCAGTACTTC | CASREGLAGSFEQYF
few | TRBJ1-2 | TRBD1 | TRBV5-6 | TGTGCCAGCAGCCCCCCGGACAGGGTGAGCGGCTACACCTTC | CASSPPDRVSGYTF
many | TRBJ2-7 | TRBD2 | TRBV10-3 | TGTGCCATCAGTGAGTCGAAGACTAGCGGATCCTACGAGCAGTACTTC | CAISESKTSGSYEQYF
many | TRBJ1-4 | - | TRBV12-5 | TGTGCTAGTGGTTTGGGCCAGGCACGGGAAAAACTGTTTTTT | CASGLGQAREKLFF
- | TRBJ2-7 | - | TRBV2 | TGCGCCAGCAGTGAGCCCGCAGTAGGCAGGTGGGACGAGCAGTACTTC | CASSEPAVGRWDEQYF
- | TRBJ1-1 | - | TRBV19 | TGTGCCTGGGGGCCGGGGGGGGGGGACACTGAAGCTTTCTTT | CAWGPGGGDTEAFF
few | TRBJ2-2 | TRBD1 | TRBV5-8 | TGTGCCAGCAGCAAGAGACAGGGCACCGGGGAGCTGTTTTTT | CASSKRQGTGELFF
many | TRBJ2-3 | TRBD2 | TRBV13 | TGTGCCAGCAGACAAGGACTAGCGGGCTCAACTAGCACAGATACGCAGTATTTT | CASRQGLAGSTSTDTQYF
few | TRBJ1-2 | - | TRBV10-2 | TGCGCCAGCAGTACCGCCTCGGGAGCCCACGGGGGCTACACCTTC | CASSTASGAHGGYTF
many | TRBJ2-7 | - | TRBV11-2 | TGTGCCAGCAGCTTAGTCGAACACCATGACTCCTACGAGCAGTACTTC | CASSLVEHHDSYEQYF
- | TRBJ1-5 | - | TRBV6-1 | TGTGCCAGCAGCCCCAGAAAAAATAGCAATCAGCCCCAGCATTTT | CASSPRKNSNQPQHF
many | TRBJ2-5 | - | TRBV3-1 | TGTGCCAGCAGTCTCCGGACTCCGGGGCGGGGAGAGACCCAGTACTTC | CASSLRTPGRGETQYF
- | TRBJ2-3 | - | TRBV9 | TGTGCCAGCGGGACCACAGATACGCAGTATTTT | CASGTTDTQYF
few | TRBJ2-3 | - | TRBV12-3/TRBV12-4 | TGTGCCAGCAGTTTAGATATTCCAGATACGCAGTATTTT | CASSLDIPDTQYF
many | TRBJ2-1 | - | TRBV6-1 | TGTGCCAGCAGCTTCCAACCTCCTAGCGAAGCCTACAATGAGCAGTTCTTC | CASSFQPPSEAYNEQFF
many | TRBJ2-3 | - | TRBV28 | TGTGCCAGCAGTTTACCCAATCTAGGGGCAGATACGCAGTATTTT | CASSLPNLGADTQYF
many | TRBJ2-7 | TRBD1 | TRBV11-2 | TGTGCCAGCAGCCACGGGACAGCCTACGAGCAGTACTTC | CASSHGTAYEQYF
- | TRBJ1-1 | TRBD1 | TRBV4-1 | TGCGCCAGCAGCCAGGTATCGGACAGGGCTTTCTTT | CASSQVSDRAFF
many | TRBJ2-1 | - | TRBV3-1 | TGTGCCAGCAGCCGAGTAAATGAGCAGTTCTTC | CASSRVNEQFF
many | TRBJ1-5 | - | TRBV7-8 | TGTGCCAGCAGCTTACTGGCAGCAACGGGCAATCAGCCCCAGCATTTT | CASSLLAATGNQPQHF
- | TRBJ2-7 | TRBD1 | TRBV6-1 | TGTGCCAGCAGGACACCAGGGGGCCAGACCTACGAGCAGTACTTC | CASRTPGGQTYEQYF
- | TRBJ2-5 | TRBD1 | TRBV6-1 | TGTGCCAGCAGTGAAGCGGGGACAGGACTAAAGTACTTC | CASSEAGTGLKYF
many | TRBJ2-3 | - | TRBV7-8 | TGTGCCAGCAGCTTAGTAGGGTACACAGATACGCAGTATTTT | CASSLVGYTDTQYF